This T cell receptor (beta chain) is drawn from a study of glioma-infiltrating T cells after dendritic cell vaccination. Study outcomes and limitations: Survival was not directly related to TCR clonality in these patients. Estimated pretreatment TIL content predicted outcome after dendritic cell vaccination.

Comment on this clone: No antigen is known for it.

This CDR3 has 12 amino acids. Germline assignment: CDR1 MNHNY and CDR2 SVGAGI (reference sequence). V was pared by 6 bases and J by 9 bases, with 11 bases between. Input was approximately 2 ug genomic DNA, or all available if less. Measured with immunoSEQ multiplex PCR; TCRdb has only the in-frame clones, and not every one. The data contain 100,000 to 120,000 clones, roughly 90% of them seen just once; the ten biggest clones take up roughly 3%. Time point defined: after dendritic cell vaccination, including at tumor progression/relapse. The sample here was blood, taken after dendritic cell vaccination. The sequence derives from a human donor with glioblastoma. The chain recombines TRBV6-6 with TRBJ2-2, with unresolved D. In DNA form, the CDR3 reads TGTGCCAGCAGCCCCAGGCGCTGGGAGCTGTTTTTT. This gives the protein CASSPRRWELFF.